These 8 T cell receptor beta chains came from one sample sequenced in a study of T-cell reconstitution after alpha-beta-depleted transplantation in children. The TCRbeta library incorporated unique molecular identifiers. MiXCR, run by TCRdb on the PCR reads, gives a single entry per CDR3 protein. Of under 850,000 distinct CDR3 sequences in the sample, around 13% are singletons; the top ten hold around 0.76%. Sequenced here: PBMCs, sampled before TCRalphabeta/CD19-depleted stem cell transplant. Receptors were obtained from a girl aged 2 to 9 with congenital amegakaryocytic thrombocytopenia, due to receive a stem cell transplant.

The rearrangement uses TRBV23-1 and TRBJ2-1; D is unclear. TRBV23-1 falls under the ORF class, with uncertain function. Trimming took 7 bases from V and 5 from J, leaving 6 bases between them. This CDR3 region has 11 residues. For the CDR3, the DNA is TGCGCCAGCATCCCTCACAATGAGCAGTTCTTC. Amino acids: CASIPHNEQFF.

This clonotype was counted only a few times. The gene calls are TRBV7-9 and TRBJ2-7; 8 positions agree with TRBD2. CDR1 and CDR2 (germline): SEHNR, FQNEAQ (reference sequence). The CDR3 is 15 amino acids. The trim removed 5 bases at V and 4 bases at J, leaving 10 bases unmatched. The CDR3 DNA reads TGTGCCAGCAGCGGCGTGACTAGCGAGTATTACGAGCAGTACTTC. Translation gives CASSGVTSEYYEQYF. The whole variable domain, filled in from reference TRBV7-9 and TRBJ2-7, reads DTGVSQNPRHKITKRGQNVTFRCDPISEHNRLYWYRQTLGQGPEFLTYFQNEAQLEKSRLLSDRFSAERPKGSFSTLEIQRTEQGDSAMYLCASSGVTSEYYEQYFGPGTRLTVT.

This clonotype has at least ten counts. The chain combines TRBV25-1 with TRBJ2-1; 7 bases agree with TRBD2. Trimming removed 3 bases from V and 1 base from J; junction bases left unmatched: 9. CDR1 is MGHDK, CDR2 SYGVNS, per germline. The CDR3 has 17 amino acids. The CDR3 sequence: CASSDLVGGSSYNEQFF. In DNA form, the CDR3 reads TGTGCCAGCAGTGATTTGGTCGGCGGGAGTTCCTACAATGAGCAGTTCTTC.

The sample holds many counts of this clonotype. The J gene is TRBJ2-1, the V gene TRBV5-1, with TRBD2 identical over 7 bases. V was clipped by 7 bases and J by 6 bases; unmatched bases: 7. CDR3 length: 13 amino acids. The germline gives CDR1 SGHRS, CDR2 YFSETQ. The CDR3: CASSGGVGNEQFF. CDR3 nucleotides: TGCGCCAGCTCGGGGGGTGTCGGCAATGAGCAGTTCTTC.

The chain links TRBV7-9 to TRBJ2-7, with a tentative D call TRBD1 (6 bases). Germline CDR1 reads SEHNR; CDR2 reads FQNEAQ (reference sequence). The ends were cut back, 5 bases at V and 5 bases at J, with 10 bases in the middle. The CDR3 is made up of 12 amino acids. CDR3 amino acids: CASSRRQDEQYF. CDR3 sequence (DNA): TGTGCCAGCAGCCGGAGACAGGACGAGCAGTACTTC. The full variable domain, completed using reference TRBV7-9 and TRBJ2-7, is DTGVSQNPRHKITKRGQNVTFRCDPISEHNRLYWYRQTLGQGPEFLTYFQNEAQLEKSRLLSDRFSAERPKGSFSTLEIQRTEQGDSAMYLCASSRRQDEQYFGPGTRLTVT.

The V and J genes are TRBV20-1 and TRBJ2-7, with D perhaps TRBD1 or TRBD2 (5 bases each). V gave up 2 bases and J gave up 3 bases, with 14 bases separating them. Germline V gives CDR1 DFQATT, CDR2 SNEGSKA (reference sequence). The CDR3 has 14 residues. In nucleotides, the CDR3 is TGCAGTGCTAGACTTCTGGGGGAAGGCTACGAGCAGTACTTC. It encodes CSARLLGEGYEQYF.

The chain couples TRBV29-1 to TRBJ2-1; TRBD2 is a possible D gene (6 bases). CDR1 is SQVTM, CDR2 ANQGSEA, per germline. V lost 3 bases and J lost 2, with 8 bases in between. The CDR3 consists of 13 residues. Here the CDR3 reads CSVEWEAYNEQFF. CDR3 DNA: TGCAGCGTTGAGTGGGAGGCCTACAATGAGCAGTTCTTC.

Regarding this clonotype: Germline and junction disagree at one end, which may indicate a read error. V gene TRBV20-1 combines with J gene TRBJ2-1; 9 bases match TRBD2. Germline assignment: CDR1 DFQATT and CDR2 SNEGSKA (reference sequence). The CDR3 sequence is 13 residues long. The CDR3 spells CSARDPAGGARLF. DNA of the CDR3: TGCAGTGCTAGAGATCCCGCGGGAGGGGCTCGGCTCTTC.